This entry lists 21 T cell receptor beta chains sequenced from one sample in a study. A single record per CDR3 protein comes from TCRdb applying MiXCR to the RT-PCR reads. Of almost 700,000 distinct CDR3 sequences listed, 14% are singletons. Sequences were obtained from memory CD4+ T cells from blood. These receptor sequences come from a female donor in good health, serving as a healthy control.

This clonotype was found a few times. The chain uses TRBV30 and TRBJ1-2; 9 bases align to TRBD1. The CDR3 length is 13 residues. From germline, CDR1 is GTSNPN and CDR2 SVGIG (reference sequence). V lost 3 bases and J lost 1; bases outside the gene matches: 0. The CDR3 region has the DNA TGTGCCTGGAGGACAGGGGGTAACTATGGCTACACCTTC. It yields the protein CAWRTGGNYGYTF.

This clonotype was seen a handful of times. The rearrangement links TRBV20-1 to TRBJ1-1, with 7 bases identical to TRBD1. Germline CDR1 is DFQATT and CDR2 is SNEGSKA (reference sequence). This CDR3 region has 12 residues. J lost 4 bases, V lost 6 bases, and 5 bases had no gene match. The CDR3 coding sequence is TGCAGTGCGGCACAGGGGTCCACTGAAGCTTTCTTT. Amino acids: CSAAQGSTEAFF.

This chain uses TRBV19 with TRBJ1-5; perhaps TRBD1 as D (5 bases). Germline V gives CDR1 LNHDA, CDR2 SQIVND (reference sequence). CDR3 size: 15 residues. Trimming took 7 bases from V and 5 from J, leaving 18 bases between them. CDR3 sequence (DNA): TGTGCCAGTACCCCATTGAGGGGCAGAGATCAGCCCCAGCATTTT. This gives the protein CASTPLRGRDQPQHF.

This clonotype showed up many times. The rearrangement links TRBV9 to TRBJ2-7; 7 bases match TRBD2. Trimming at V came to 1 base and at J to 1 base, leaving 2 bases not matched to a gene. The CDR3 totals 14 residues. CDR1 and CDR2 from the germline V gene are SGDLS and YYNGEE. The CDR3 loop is CASSVTSASYEQYF. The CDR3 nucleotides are TGTGCCAGCAGCGTAACTAGCGCGTCCTACGAGCAGTACTTC. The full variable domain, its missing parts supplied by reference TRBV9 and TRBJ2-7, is DSGVTQTPKHLITATGQRVTLRCSPRSGDLSVYWYQQSLDQGLQFLIQYYNGEERAKGNILERFSAQQFPDLHSELNLSSLELGDSALYFCASSVTSASYEQYFGPGTRLTVT.

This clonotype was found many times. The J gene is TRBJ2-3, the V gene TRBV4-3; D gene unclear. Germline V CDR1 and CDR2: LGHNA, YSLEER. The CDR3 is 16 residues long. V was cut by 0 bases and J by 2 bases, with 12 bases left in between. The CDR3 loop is CASSQDFVEVTDTQYF. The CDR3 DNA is TGCGCCAGCAGCCAAGATTTCGTCGAGGTCACAGATACGCAGTATTTT.

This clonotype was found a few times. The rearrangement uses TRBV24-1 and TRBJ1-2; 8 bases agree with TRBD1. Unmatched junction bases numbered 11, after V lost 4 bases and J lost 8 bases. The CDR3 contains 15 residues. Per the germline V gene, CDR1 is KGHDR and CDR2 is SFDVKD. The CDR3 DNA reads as TGTGCCACCAGTGACCCCGGACAGGGACCTTTAGGCTACACCTTC. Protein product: CATSDPGQGPLGYTF.

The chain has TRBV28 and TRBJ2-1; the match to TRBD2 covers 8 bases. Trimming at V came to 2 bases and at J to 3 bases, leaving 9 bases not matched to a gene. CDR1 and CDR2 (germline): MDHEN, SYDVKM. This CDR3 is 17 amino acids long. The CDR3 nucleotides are TGTGCCAGCAGTTTAGCCGGGAGGGTTAAGGACTACAATGAGCAGTTCTTC. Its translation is CASSLAGRVKDYNEQFF. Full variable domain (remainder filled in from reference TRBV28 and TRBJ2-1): DVKVTQSSRYLVKRTGEKVFLECVQDMDHENMFWYRQDPGLGLRLIYFSYDVKMKEKGDIPEGYSVSREKKERFSLILESASTNQTSMYLCASSLAGRVKDYNEQFFGPGTRLTVL.

Written as DNA, the CDR3 is TGTGCCAGTAGTTCGATAGCGGGAGCTGAGAAGACCCAGTACTTC. Its protein product is CASSSIAGAEKTQYF. This chain links TRBV19 with TRBJ2-5; 9 bases align to TRBD2. The germline V gene encodes CDR1 LNHDA and CDR2 SQIVND (reference sequence). V lost 5 bases and J lost 6; bases outside the gene matches: 10. The CDR3 spans 15 residues.

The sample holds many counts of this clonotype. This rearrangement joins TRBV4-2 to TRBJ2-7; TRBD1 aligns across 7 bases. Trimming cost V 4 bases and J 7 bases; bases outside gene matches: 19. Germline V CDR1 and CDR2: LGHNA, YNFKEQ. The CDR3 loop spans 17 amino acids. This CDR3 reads CASSRDYIGTAWGEQYF. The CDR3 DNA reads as TGTGCCAGCAGCCGAGACTACATCGGGACAGCTTGGGGGGAGCAGTACTTC.

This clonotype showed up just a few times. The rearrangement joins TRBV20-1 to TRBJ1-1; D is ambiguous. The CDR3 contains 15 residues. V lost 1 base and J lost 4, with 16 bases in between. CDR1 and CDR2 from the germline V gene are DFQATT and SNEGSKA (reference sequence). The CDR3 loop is CSARAALRERTEAFF. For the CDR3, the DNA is TGCAGTGCTAGAGCTGCTTTAAGAGAACGCACTGAAGCTTTCTTT.

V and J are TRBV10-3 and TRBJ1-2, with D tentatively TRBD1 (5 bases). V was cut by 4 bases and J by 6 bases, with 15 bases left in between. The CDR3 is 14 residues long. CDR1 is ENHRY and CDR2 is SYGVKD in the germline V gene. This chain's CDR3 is CAISGPGQGDGYTF. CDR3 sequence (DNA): TGTGCCATCAGTGGCCCCGGGCAGGGTGATGGCTACACCTTC.

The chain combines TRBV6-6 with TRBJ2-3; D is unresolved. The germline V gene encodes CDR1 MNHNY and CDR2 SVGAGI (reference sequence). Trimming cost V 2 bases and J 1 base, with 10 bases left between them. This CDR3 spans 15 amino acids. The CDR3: CASSYPKGGTDTQYF. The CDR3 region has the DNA TGTGCCAGCAGTTACCCTAAAGGCGGCACAGATACGCAGTATTTT.

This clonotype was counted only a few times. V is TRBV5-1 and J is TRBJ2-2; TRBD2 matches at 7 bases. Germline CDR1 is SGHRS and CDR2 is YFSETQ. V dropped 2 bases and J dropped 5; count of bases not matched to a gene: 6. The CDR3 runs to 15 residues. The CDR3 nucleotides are TGCGCCAGCAGCTTCACGGGAGGAGATACCGGGGAGCTGTTTTTT. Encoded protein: CASSFTGGDTGELFF. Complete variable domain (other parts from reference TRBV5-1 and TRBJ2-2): KAGVTQTPRYLIKTRGQQVTLSCSPISGHRSVSWYQQTPGQGLQFLFEYFSETQRNKGNFPGRFSGRQFSNSRSEMNVSTLELGDSALYLCASSFTGGDTGELFFGEGSRLTVL.

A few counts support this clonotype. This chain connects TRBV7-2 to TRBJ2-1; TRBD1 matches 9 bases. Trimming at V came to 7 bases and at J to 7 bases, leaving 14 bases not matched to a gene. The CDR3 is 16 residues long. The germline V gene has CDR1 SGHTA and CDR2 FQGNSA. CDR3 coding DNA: TGTGCCAGCATCAACCCGGGACAGGGTCCAAGGAATGAGCAGTTCTTC. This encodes CASINPGQGPRNEQFF.

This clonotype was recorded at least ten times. The CDR3 here is CSAREGIYEQYF. In DNA, the CDR3 is TGCAGTGCCCGGGAGGGGATATACGAGCAGTACTTC. This chain uses TRBV20-1 with TRBJ2-7, with 8 bases matching TRBD2. The CDR3 has 12 amino acids. Germline assignment: CDR1 DFQATT and CDR2 SNEGSKA (reference sequence). J gave up 4 bases and V 6 bases, and 5 bases lay outside the gene matches.

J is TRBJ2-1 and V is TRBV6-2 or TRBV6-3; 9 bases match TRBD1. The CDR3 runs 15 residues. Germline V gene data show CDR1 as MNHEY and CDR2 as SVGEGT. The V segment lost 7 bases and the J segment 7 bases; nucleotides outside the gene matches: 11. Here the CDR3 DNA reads TGTGCCAGCAACCTACAGGGGGCCCTAAGTAATGAGCAGTTCTTC. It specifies CASNLQGALSNEQFF.

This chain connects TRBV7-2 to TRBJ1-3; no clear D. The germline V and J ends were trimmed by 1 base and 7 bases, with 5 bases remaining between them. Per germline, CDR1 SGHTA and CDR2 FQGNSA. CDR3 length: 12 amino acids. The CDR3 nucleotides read TGTGCCAGCAGCTTAGGTTCGAACACCATATATTTT. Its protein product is CASSLGSNTIYF.

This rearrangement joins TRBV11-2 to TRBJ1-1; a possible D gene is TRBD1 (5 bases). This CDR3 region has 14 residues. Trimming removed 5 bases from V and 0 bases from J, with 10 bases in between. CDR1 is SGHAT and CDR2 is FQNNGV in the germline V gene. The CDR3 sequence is CASSPNRMNTEAFF. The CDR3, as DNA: TGTGCCAGCAGCCCCAACAGGATGAACACTGAAGCTTTCTTT.

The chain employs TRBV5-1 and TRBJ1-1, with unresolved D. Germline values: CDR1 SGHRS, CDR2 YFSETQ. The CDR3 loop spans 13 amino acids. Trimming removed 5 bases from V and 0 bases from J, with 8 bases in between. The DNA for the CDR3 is TGCGCCAGCAGGTTAGACCTGAACACTGAAGCTTTCTTT. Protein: CASRLDLNTEAFF.

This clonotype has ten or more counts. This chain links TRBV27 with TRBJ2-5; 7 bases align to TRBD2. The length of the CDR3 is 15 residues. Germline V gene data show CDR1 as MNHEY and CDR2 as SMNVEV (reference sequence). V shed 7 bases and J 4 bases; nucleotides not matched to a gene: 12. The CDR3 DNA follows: TGTGCCAGCAATGACGCGGGAGCGGGACGAGAGACCCAGTACTTC. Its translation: CASNDAGAGRETQYF.

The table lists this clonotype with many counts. CDR3 amino acids: CSARSLAEAYNEQFF. The CDR3 DNA follows: TGCAGTGCTAGGAGTCTAGCGGAAGCCTACAATGAGCAGTTCTTC. The chain combines TRBV20-1 with TRBJ2-1; 7 bases are shared with TRBD2. The germline gives CDR1 DFQATT, CDR2 SNEGSKA (reference sequence). After removal of 3 bases from V and 2 bases from J, the junction contained 7 bases not matched to a gene. This CDR3 is built from 15 residues.